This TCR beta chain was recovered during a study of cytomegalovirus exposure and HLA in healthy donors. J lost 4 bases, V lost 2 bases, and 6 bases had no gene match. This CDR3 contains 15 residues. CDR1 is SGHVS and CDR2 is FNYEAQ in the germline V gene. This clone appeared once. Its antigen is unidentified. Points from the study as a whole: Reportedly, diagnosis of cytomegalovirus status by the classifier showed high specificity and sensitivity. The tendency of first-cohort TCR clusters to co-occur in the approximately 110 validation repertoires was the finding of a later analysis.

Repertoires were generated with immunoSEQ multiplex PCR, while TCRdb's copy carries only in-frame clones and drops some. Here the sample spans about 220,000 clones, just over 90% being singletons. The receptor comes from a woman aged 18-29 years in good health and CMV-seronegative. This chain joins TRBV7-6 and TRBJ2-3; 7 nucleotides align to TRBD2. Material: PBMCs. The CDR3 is CASSLLVAGPDTQYF. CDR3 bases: TGTGCCAGCAGCTTACTAGTAGCGGGTCCAGATACGCAGTATTTT.